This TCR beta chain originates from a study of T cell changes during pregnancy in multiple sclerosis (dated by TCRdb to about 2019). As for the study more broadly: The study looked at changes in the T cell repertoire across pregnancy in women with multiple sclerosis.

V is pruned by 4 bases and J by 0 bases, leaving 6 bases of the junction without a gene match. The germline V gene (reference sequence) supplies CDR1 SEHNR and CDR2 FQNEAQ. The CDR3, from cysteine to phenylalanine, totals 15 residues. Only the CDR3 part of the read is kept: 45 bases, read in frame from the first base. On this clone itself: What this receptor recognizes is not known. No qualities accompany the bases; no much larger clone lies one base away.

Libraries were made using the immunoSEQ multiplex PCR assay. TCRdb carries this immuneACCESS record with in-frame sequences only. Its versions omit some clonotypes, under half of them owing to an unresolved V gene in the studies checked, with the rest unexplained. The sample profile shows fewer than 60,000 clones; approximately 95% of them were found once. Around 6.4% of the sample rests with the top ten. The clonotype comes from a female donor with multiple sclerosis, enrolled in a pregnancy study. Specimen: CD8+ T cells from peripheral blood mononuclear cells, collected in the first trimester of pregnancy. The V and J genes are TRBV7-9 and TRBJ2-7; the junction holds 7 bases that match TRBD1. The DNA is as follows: TGTGCCAGCAGCTCCGGGACAGTGTACTCCTACGAGCAGTACTTC. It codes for CASSSGTVYSYEQYF.